What follows are 28 T cell receptor beta chains derived from one specimen sequenced in a study of radiation and T cells in renal cell carcinoma. Clones were read by immunoSEQ multiplex PCR, and TCRdb kept only the in-frame ones, dropping some. Among about 150,000 clones listed, approximately 86% were seen once. Time point of the sample: blood 4 weeks post-SBRT, at nephrectomy. The sample's treatment: 15 Gy SBRT to primary tumor, nephrectomy 4 weeks later. Source: blood, taken from a patient whose treatment included radiotherapy and nephrectomy. Source of these receptors: a woman aged 45-59 years with renal cell carcinoma.

The V call is TRBV2, the J call TRBJ2-4; 11 bases are shared with TRBD2. The V gene's germline CDR1 is SNHLY and CDR2 FYNNEI. The CDR3 loop spans 15 amino acids. V lost 4 bases to trimming and J lost 6 bases; unmatched junction nucleotides: 5. The DNA for the CDR3 is TGTGCCAGCAGTGGGTTCACTAGCGGGGGAAACATTCAGTACTTC. Its translation: CASSGFTSGGNIQYF.

This clone was detected once. The CDR3 coding sequence is TGTGCCAGCCGGTTTGGCGGAGGGGGGAGCACAGATACGCAGTATTTT. Translated, it gives CASRFGGGGSTDTQYF. The chain is built from TRBV5-4 and TRBJ2-3, with D perhaps given as TRBD1 or TRBD2 (6 bases each). Trimming stripped 7 bases from V and 0 bases from J, with 18 bases between. CDR3 length: 16 residues. Germline V lookup: CDR1 SGHNT, CDR2 YYREEE (reference sequence).

The genes are TRBV19 and TRBJ1-2, with D possibly TRBD1 on 6 matching bases. The CDR3 consists of 13 residues. The V gene lost 3 bases and the J gene lost 10 bases, with 15 bases spanning the gap. The germline CDR1 and CDR2 sequences are LNHDA and SQIVND (reference sequence). The DNA of the CDR3 is TGTGCCAGTAGTATTGGGCAGGGGTCGTACTACACCTTC. The encoded protein is CASSIGQGSYYTF.

The V and J genes are TRBV7-8 and TRBJ1-5; 8 nucleotides match TRBD1. Per germline, CDR1 SGHVS and CDR2 FQNEAQ. The CDR3 consists of 16 residues. The junction had 7 bases not matched to a gene; V was cut back by 3 bases and J by 3 bases. In DNA, the CDR3 is TGTGCCAGCAGCTTGTCCGACAGGGGCCTCAATCAGCCCCAGCATTTT. As protein: CASSLSDRGLNQPQHF.

This chain uses TRBV6-5 with TRBJ1-5, with a possible D match to TRBD1 (6 bases). The germline gives CDR1 MNHEY, CDR2 SVGAGI. The CDR3 extends over 15 amino acids. Trimming took off 5 bases at V and 1 base at J, with 12 bases between the two ends. Written as DNA, the CDR3 is TGTGCCAGCAGTCTCGGACAGTGGAGCAATCAGCCCCAGCATTTT. Encoded protein: CASSLGQWSNQPQHF.

The genes are TRBV6-1 and TRBJ2-3; the D is unclear. The CDR3 is 12 residues long. With 0 bases removed from V and 8 bases from J, the gap between germline ends came to 6 bases. From germline, CDR1 is MNHNS and CDR2 SASEGT. Here the CDR3 DNA reads TGTGCCAGCAGTGAAGCTAGCTTTACGCAGTATTTT. Encoded protein: CASSEASFTQYF.

This clone has a handful of counts. The V gene is TRBV19, the J gene TRBJ1-1; no reliable D call. This CDR3 contains 14 residues. The V end was cut by 7 bases, the J end by 0 bases, with 12 bases between. CDR1 and CDR2 (germline): LNHDA, SQIVND (reference sequence). CDR3 nucleotide sequence: TGTGCCAGTACCCCGACACTCTTGAACACTGAAGCTTTCTTT. Amino acids: CASTPTLLNTEAFF.

The chain links TRBV27 to TRBJ1-6; 9 bases are a match to TRBD1. The CDR3 totals 13 residues. In germline, CDR1 is MNHEY, CDR2 SMNVEV (reference sequence). Germline trimming cut 6 bases from V and 10 bases from J; bases unmatched to any gene: 4. The CDR3 here is CASRGTGYSPLHF. The CDR3 DNA sequence: TGTGCCAGCAGGGGGACAGGGTACTCACCCCTCCACTTT.

The chain couples TRBV19 to TRBJ1-2; no clear D gene. CDR3 length: 15 amino acids. Trimming pared 2 bases from V and 5 bases from J, leaving 15 bases between. Germline loops: CDR1 LNHDA, CDR2 SQIVND (reference sequence). Here the CDR3 DNA reads TGTGCCAGTAGTATACCCCTCGTTTCCAGTTATGGCTACACCTTC. It yields the protein CASSIPLVSSYGYTF. Drawing the rest from reference TRBV19 and TRBJ1-2, the complete variable domain is DGGITQSPKYLFRKEGQNVTLSCEQNLNHDAMYWYRQDPGQGLRLIYYSQIVNDFQKGDIAEGYSVSREKKESFPLTVTSAQKNPTAFYLCASSIPLVSSYGYTFGSGTRLTVV.

This clone has only one observation. Other DNA variants within this sample encode the same CDR3. The rearrangement uses TRBV11-2 and TRBJ1-3; no clear D gene. V lost 0 bases and J lost 4, with 4 bases in between. The CDR3 extends over 13 amino acids. CDR1 SGHAT and CDR2 FQNNGV come from the germline V gene. The CDR3 is CASSLDLGNTIYF. CDR3 DNA: TGTGCCAGCAGCTTAGATCTGGGAAACACCATATATTTT. The whole variable domain, remainder taken from reference TRBV11-2 and TRBJ1-3, is EAGVAQSPRYKIIEKRQSVAFWCNPISGHATLYWYQQILGQGPKLLIQFQNNGVVDDSQLPKDRFSAERLKGVDSTLKIQPAKLEDSAVYLCASSLDLGNTIYFGEGSWLTVV.

This clone was detected once. V and J are TRBV7-2 and TRBJ1-3; possible D gene TRBD1, 6 bases. The CDR3 length is 17 residues. With 1 base removed from V and 4 bases from J, the gap between germline ends came to 17 bases. Germline CDR1 is SGHTA and CDR2 is FQGNSA. CDR3 region: CASSLDPGQLFGNTIYF. The CDR3 region has the DNA TGTGCCAGCAGCTTAGACCCCGGACAGCTATTCGGAAACACCATATATTTT.

The V gene is TRBV7-8, the J gene TRBJ1-2; 8 bases fit TRBD1. The CDR3 length is 15 residues. The germline CDR1 and CDR2 sequences are SGHVS and FQNEAQ. V was clipped by 0 bases and J by 5 bases; unmatched bases: 5. CDR3 protein: CASSLARGRDYGYTF. For the CDR3, the DNA is TGTGCCAGCAGCTTAGCCAGGGGGCGCGATTATGGCTACACCTTC.

This clone turned up a few times. At the DNA level, this CDR3 is encoded by other sequences in the same sample as well. The chain combines TRBV5-4 with TRBJ1-1, with TRBD1 matching 7 bases. Germline loops: CDR1 SGHNT, CDR2 YYREEE (reference sequence). This CDR3 spans 15 amino acids. J was trimmed by 0 bases and V by 0 bases; bases with no gene match: 2. CDR3 nucleotide sequence: TGTGCCAGCAGCTTGGACAGGGGAGTGAACACTGAAGCTTTCTTT. This translates into CASSLDRGVNTEAFF.

The chain combines TRBV5-4 with TRBJ2-7; D is perhaps TRBD1 (6 bases). The CDR3 extends over 15 amino acids. Germline V CDR1 and CDR2: SGHNT, YYREEE (reference sequence). V lost 2 bases and J 2 bases, leaving 14 bases between the germline ends. CDR3 nucleotide sequence: TGTGCCAGCAGCTTAACCGGGACATTTACCTACGAGCAGTACTTC. The encoded protein is CASSLTGTFTYEQYF.

This clone was observed a few times. The chain joins TRBV9 to TRBJ2-4, with 9 positions matching TRBD1. CDR1 and CDR2 from the germline V gene are SGDLS and YYNGEE. The trim removed 4 bases at V and 6 bases at J, leaving 5 bases unmatched. The CDR3 is 14 amino acids. The CDR3 DNA is TGTGCCAGCAGCCCGGGACAGGGCCTAAACATTCAGTACTTC. It specifies CASSPGQGLNIQYF.

The chain combines TRBV21-1 with TRBJ1-1. TRBV21-1 is designated a pseudogene. This CDR3 is 12 amino acids long. CDR3: CASSICSPSSIF. For the CDR3, the DNA is TGTGCCAGCAGCATCTGCAGCCCTTCTTCGATCTTT.

The CDR3 reads CASTPSTGETQYF. The CDR3 DNA follows: TGTGCCAGCACCCCTTCTACCGGGGAGACCCAGTACTTC. V usage is TRBV7-2 and J usage is TRBJ2-5, with unresolved D. This CDR3 contains 13 residues. The V end was cut by 7 bases, the J end by 5 bases, with 14 bases between. Germline V lookup: CDR1 SGHTA, CDR2 FQGNSA.

This chain connects TRBV7-2 to TRBJ2-2; 7 bases agree with TRBD1. The germline gives CDR1 SGHTA, CDR2 FQGNSA. The CDR3 spans 16 residues. The V gene end was trimmed by 2 bases and the J gene end by 5 bases; junction bases not matched to a gene: 8. CDR3 nucleotide sequence: TGTGCCAGCAGCTTACTCGGAGCAGGGGGAACCGGGGAGCTGTTTTTT. As protein: CASSLLGAGGTGELFF.

The count of this clone is one. J is TRBJ1-2 and V is TRBV5-1; weak D call: TRBD1 (5 bases). The CDR3 contains 14 residues. V dropped 4 bases and J dropped 6 bases, with 16 bases sitting between them. Germline CDR1 reads SGHRS; CDR2 reads YFSETQ. CDR3 loop: CASSRVRDVDGYTF. CDR3 sequence (DNA): TGCGCCAGCAGCCGGGTCCGGGACGTCGATGGCTACACCTTC.

The chain couples TRBV6-1 to TRBJ2-2; possible D gene TRBD2, 6 bases. In germline, CDR1 is MNHNS, CDR2 SASEGT. The CDR3 contains 17 residues. V was clipped by 4 bases and J by 5 bases, with 20 bases between them. DNA for the CDR3: TGTGCCAGCAGTGTCGTGGGGTCTCCTCGGGGGACCGGGGAGCTGTTTTTT. It is translated as CASSVVGSPRGTGELFF.

The chain employs TRBV7-2 and TRBJ2-7; D is uncertain. Germline CDR1 and CDR2: SGHTA and FQGNSA. V was shortened by 2 bases and J by 6 bases, with 8 bases between the two germline ends. The CDR3 loop spans 12 amino acids. Here the CDR3 DNA reads TGTGCCAGCAGCTTATCAAGGGCCGAGCAGTACTTC. This translates into CASSLSRAEQYF.

The gene calls are TRBV4-1 and TRBJ1-3; D is unclear. From germline, CDR1 is MGHRA and CDR2 YSYEKL. The length of the CDR3 is 16 residues. V gave up 0 bases and J gave up 3 bases, with 12 bases separating them. CDR3 sequence reads: CASSQDRGEGGNTIYF. CDR3 bases: TGCGCCAGCAGCCAAGATCGGGGAGAGGGTGGAAACACCATATATTTT.

The chain joins TRBV10-3 to TRBJ1-1, with TRBD1 matching over 8 bases. Germline values: CDR1 ENHRY, CDR2 SYGVKD. The CDR3 length is 13 residues. The junction had 4 bases not matched to a gene; V was cut back by 6 bases and J by 4 bases. Here the CDR3 DNA reads TGTGCCATCAGACAGGGGGAGGGCACTGAAGCTTTCTTT. Translated, it gives CAIRQGEGTEAFF.

The chain combines TRBV28 with TRBJ1-5; no clear D gene. The CDR3 sequence is 12 residues long. The V and J ends lost 7 bases and 4 bases respectively, with 8 bases between them. Germline V gene sequence: CDR1 MDHEN, CDR2 SYDVKM. CDR3 coding DNA: TGTGCCAGCAAAGTAGGGAATCAGCCCCAGCATTTT. This translates into CASKVGNQPQHF. The whole variable domain, filled in from reference TRBV28 and TRBJ1-5, reads DVKVTQSSRYLVKRTGEKVFLECVQDMDHENMFWYRQDPGLGLRLIYFSYDVKMKEKGDIPEGYSVSREKKERFSLILESASTNQTSMYLCASKVGNQPQHFGDGTRLSIL.

V gene TRBV6-5 combines with J gene TRBJ2-7, with D uncertain. V was cut by 2 bases and J by 3 bases, with 14 bases left in between. There are 15 residues in the CDR3. The germline V gene has CDR1 MNHEY and CDR2 SVGAGI. CDR3 sequence: CASSYLDRHSYEQYF. Here the CDR3 DNA reads TGTGCCAGCAGTTACCTGGATAGACACAGCTACGAGCAGTACTTC.

The rearrangement links TRBV18 to TRBJ2-1; the match to TRBD2 covers 14 bases. V shed 6 bases, J shed 9 bases, and the junction held 7 bases outside the gene matches. Germline CDR1 KGHSH, CDR2 LQKENI. The CDR3 extends over 15 amino acids. The CDR3 DNA reads TGTGCCAGCTCTCCCGACGGACTAGCGGGAGGTGAGCAGTTCTTC. The encoded protein is CASSPDGLAGGEQFF.

This chain connects TRBV27 to TRBJ2-7, with D perhaps matching TRBD2 (5 bases). The germline CDR1 and CDR2 sequences are MNHEY and SMNVEV (reference sequence). This CDR3 region has 15 residues. Trimming removed 3 bases at V and 9 bases at J, with 21 bases between. The CDR3: CASSLDLGTAGRQYF. Here the CDR3 DNA reads TGTGCCAGCAGTTTGGACCTTGGCACTGCTGGGAGGCAGTACTTC.

V is TRBV19 and J is TRBJ1-6; D gene uncertain. Germline V gives CDR1 LNHDA, CDR2 SQIVND (reference sequence). V was clipped by 8 bases and J by 7 bases, with 12 bases between them. This CDR3 comprises 13 residues. CDR3 amino acids: CASEKDANSPLHF. The CDR3 DNA sequence: TGTGCCAGTGAAAAAGATGCGAATTCACCCCTCCACTTT.